The 16 T cell receptor beta chains given below trace back to one sample, sequenced in a study of neurological immune-mediated disorders. MiXCR was run by TCRdb on the 5' RACE reads, yielding one entry per CDR3 protein. The repertoire consists of about 55,000 distinct CDR3 sequences, with about 4.2% occurring once and the leading ten covering about 3%. The sample was PBMCs. These receptors were collected from a man aged 45-60 years with multiple sclerosis.

This clonotype was seen repeatedly, ten times or more. This rearrangement joins TRBV5-1 to TRBJ2-5; D not resolved. This CDR3 is built from 15 residues. Germline V lookup: CDR1 SGHRS, CDR2 YFSETQ. With 0 bases removed from V and 7 bases from J, the gap between germline ends came to 16 bases. This chain's CDR3 is CASSLGFGLDGTQYF. DNA for the CDR3: TGCGCCAGCAGCTTGGGGTTCGGGCTCGATGGGACCCAGTACTTC.

This clonotype appeared many times. This chain uses TRBV12-3 or TRBV12-4 with TRBJ1-2; 9 bases fit TRBD1. J was trimmed by 3 bases and V by 6 bases; bases with no gene match: 5. The CDR3 sequence is 14 residues long. CDR3 coding DNA: TGTGCCAGCAGAGGGACAGGGAGGGACTATGGCTACACCTTC. Translated: CASRGTGRDYGYTF.

This clonotype has a count of ten or more. V usage is TRBV10-3 and J usage is TRBJ2-5; perhaps TRBD2 as D (6 bases). Germline CDR1 and CDR2: ENHRY and SYGVKD. This CDR3 comprises 14 residues. V was clipped by 4 bases and J by 5 bases, with 14 bases between them. Written as DNA, the CDR3 is TGTGCCATCAGTGGGGGTCTCGCGGGGGAGACCCAGTACTTC. Translation gives CAISGGLAGETQYF.

In its sample, this clonotype was seen many times. The V gene is TRBV6-1, the J gene TRBJ2-2, with TRBD2 matching 13 bases. The CDR3 consists of 15 residues. CDR1 is MNHNS, CDR2 SASEGT, per germline. With 6 bases clipped from V and 5 bases from J, the junction kept 3 bases outside the gene matches. CDR3 coding DNA: TGTGCCAGCAGGACTAGCGGGAGGCGGACCGGGGAGCTGTTTTTT. Translating gives CASRTSGRRTGELFF.

In this sample, this clonotype turned up many times. This chain links TRBV12-3 or TRBV12-4 with TRBJ2-7; 8 bases line up with TRBD2. The V gene end was trimmed by 8 bases and the J gene end by 0 bases; junction bases not matched to a gene: 6. This CDR3 contains 14 residues. In nucleotides, the CDR3 is TGTGCCAGCGCCAAGGCGGGGGGCTCCTACGAGCAGTACTTC. Translating it yields CASAKAGGSYEQYF.

This clonotype has ten or more counts. The chain has TRBV5-6 and TRBJ2-1, with D tentatively TRBD1 (5 bases). CDR3 size: 13 residues. Trimming took 3 bases from V and 8 from J, leaving 12 bases between them. From germline, CDR1 is SGHDT and CDR2 YYEEEE. The chain's CDR3 is CASSSLARDEQFF. DNA for the CDR3: TGTGCCAGCAGCTCCCTCGCCAGGGATGAGCAGTTCTTC.

Many counts were recorded for this clonotype. The rearrangement uses TRBV3-1 and TRBJ2-7; TRBD2 matches at 8 bases. V gave up 4 bases and J gave up 2 bases; unmatched junction bases: 7. The CDR3 spans 15 residues. Germline V gives CDR1 LGHDT, CDR2 YNNKEL (reference sequence). CDR3 nucleotide sequence: TGTGCCAGCAGCCCTGGTGGTAGCGGGGCCTACGAGCAGTACTTC. It translates to CASSPGGSGAYEQYF.

This clonotype was seen repeatedly, ten times or more. This chain links TRBV29-1 with TRBJ2-5, with TRBD1 as a possible D gene (5 bases). Trimming took off 4 bases at V and 9 bases at J, with 15 bases between the two ends. Germline CDR1 is SQVTM and CDR2 is ANQGSEA. This CDR3 spans 12 amino acids. CDR3 DNA: TGCAGCGTTGTTGCAGGGTTCTCGGCCCAGTACTTC. This codes for CSVVAGFSAQYF.

This clonotype showed up just a few times. The chain carries TRBV10-1 and TRBJ2-2; no definite D call. The V and J ends lost 4 bases and 6 bases respectively, with 6 bases between them. From germline, CDR1 is WNHNN and CDR2 SYGVQD (reference sequence). The CDR3 has 12 residues. CDR3 in amino acids: CASSAEPGELFF. The CDR3 coding sequence is TGCGCCAGCAGTGCCGAGCCCGGGGAGCTGTTTTTT.

This clonotype occurred many times. V gene TRBV12-3 or TRBV12-4 combines with J gene TRBJ2-1, with TRBD2 identical over 9 bases. The CDR3 is made up of 14 amino acids. The V and J ends lost 6 bases and 6 bases, in that order; junction bases with no gene match: 6. CDR3 sequence (DNA): TGTGCCAGCAGAGGGGCGGGAGGGCGCAATGAGCAGTTCTTC. Amino acid sequence: CASRGAGGRNEQFF.

This clonotype was found many times. The CDR3: CASSLSIGVQETQYF. CDR3 in DNA: TGTGCCAGCAGCTTGTCCATTGGCGTCCAAGAGACCCAGTACTTC. The chain couples TRBV7-9 to TRBJ2-5; D remains unclear. Germline assignment: CDR1 SEHNR and CDR2 FQNEAQ (reference sequence). V lost 3 bases to trimming and J lost 1 base, with 12 bases between them. CDR3 length: 15 residues.

The V gene is TRBV5-1, the J gene TRBJ1-1; D not certain. CDR1 is SGHRS and CDR2 is YFSETQ in the germline V gene. Trimming took off 3 bases at V and 3 bases at J, with 9 bases between the two ends. The CDR3 runs to 13 residues. In DNA, the CDR3 is TGCGCCAGCAGCTCAGAAACCCACACTGAAGCTTTCTTT. This translates into CASSSETHTEAFF.

This clonotype was counted at least ten times. The chain employs TRBV28 and TRBJ2-1; D might be TRBD2 (5 bases). Trimming took 1 base from V and 6 from J, leaving 10 bases between them. Germline V gene data show CDR1 as MDHEN and CDR2 as SYDVKM. The length of the CDR3 is 14 residues. The CDR3 reads CASSLFVATNEQFF. CDR3 nucleotide sequence: TGTGCCAGCAGTTTATTCGTAGCGACCAATGAGCAGTTCTTC. The entire variable domain, with the rest obtained from reference TRBV28 and TRBJ2-1, is as follows: DVKVTQSSRYLVKRTGEKVFLECVQDMDHENMFWYRQDPGLGLRLIYFSYDVKMKEKGDIPEGYSVSREKKERFSLILESASTNQTSMYLCASSLFVATNEQFFGPGTRLTVL.

Ten or more counts support this clonotype. This rearrangement joins TRBV7-9 to TRBJ2-7; D possibly corresponds to TRBD1 (6 bases). The germline V and J ends were trimmed by 4 bases and 0 bases, with 16 bases remaining between them. Germline lookup yields CDR1 SEHNR and CDR2 FQNEAQ (reference sequence). The CDR3 is 16 amino acids. CDR3 region: CASSSLDSRISYEQYF. CDR3 nucleotide sequence: TGTGCCAGCAGCTCACTGGACAGTCGGATCTCCTACGAGCAGTACTTC.

This clonotype was seen repeatedly, ten times or more. The chain has TRBV6-1 and TRBJ2-7; possible D gene TRBD1, 6 bases. CDR3 length: 16 residues. The V gene's germline CDR1 is MNHNS and CDR2 SASEGT. Trimming shortened V by 3 bases and J by 0 bases, and 15 bases separated the two germline ends. In nucleotides, the CDR3 is TGTGCCAGCAGTGATTTCCTCAGGGGTAGCTCCTACGAGCAGTACTTC. Translating it yields CASSDFLRGSSYEQYF.

The chain links TRBV18 to TRBJ2-5, with 9 bases aligning to TRBD2. Per the germline V gene, CDR1 is KGHSH and CDR2 is LQKENI. CDR3 length equals 14 residues. The J segment lost 1 base and the V segment lost 4 bases, leaving 1 base of the junction unmatched. The CDR3 DNA sequence: TGTGCCAGCTCACAGACTAGCGGCCAAGAGACCCAGTACTTC. Residues: CASSQTSGQETQYF.